The next 7 T cell receptor beta chains were all read from a single sample in a study of T cells in Graves' hyperthyroidism and ophthalmopathy (dated by TCRdb to between 2018 and 2020). Library preparation used multiplex PCR. For sequencing, an Illumina HiSeq 2000 was employed. Amplification of TCR beta CDR3 regions was carried out from RNA transcripts. The TCR CDR3 was subjected to a first round of RT-PCR using the HTBI primer set and the Qiagen OneStep RT-PCR kit. TCRdb took the public reads, trimmed them with fastp at Q25, ran MiXCR for clone calling and kept in-frame beta chains. Identical CDR3 protein sequences are pooled into one entry, listed with their most common genes and DNA. The sample includes about 410,000 distinct CDR3 sequences, with 14% to 15% observed a single time. In total, the top ten clones hold 13% of the sample. Sequencing used blood. These receptors came from a man aged 18 to 29 with Graves' ophthalmopathy.

This clonotype was seen a few times. This may arise from a read error, as a much more abundant clone is one base away. This chain joins TRBV24-1 and TRBJ1-5; D is ambiguous. CDR3 size: 15 residues. Germline CDR1 and CDR2: KGHDR and SFDVKD. V shed 5 bases and J shed 2 bases, with 12 bases lying between them. CDR3 in amino acids: CATSGFMGGNQPQHF. Here the CDR3 DNA reads TGTGCCACCAGTGGTTTCATGGGAGGCAATCAGCCCCAGCATTTT.

V usage is TRBV7-9 and J usage is TRBJ1-3; 8 bases fit TRBD1. Germline values: CDR1 SEHNR, CDR2 FQNEAQ (reference sequence). The CDR3 has 13 residues. Trimming removed 4 bases from V and 4 bases from J; junction bases left unmatched: 0. The CDR3 is CASSWDRGNTIYF. CDR3 nucleotide sequence: TGTGCCAGCAGCTGGGACAGGGGAAACACCATATATTTT.

This rearrangement joins TRBV3-1 to TRBJ2-1, with 11 bases identical to TRBD2. The better agreement between TRBJ2-7 and the DNA end casts doubt on the J call. Germline CDR1 is LGHDT and CDR2 is YNNKEL (reference sequence). The CDR3 length is 16 residues. CDR3 protein: CASSHGSSGGRNEQYF. CDR3 sequence (DNA): TGTGCCAGCAGCCATGGTTCTAGCGGGGGGAGAAATGAGCAGTACTTC.

In its sample, this clonotype was seen many times. V usage is TRBV5-1 and J usage is TRBJ2-3; 7 nucleotides agree with TRBD1. The V segment lost 3 bases and the J segment 2 bases; nucleotides outside the gene matches: 6. CDR3 size: 15 residues. Per the germline V gene, CDR1 is SGHRS and CDR2 is YFSETQ. CDR3 sequence (DNA): TGCGCCAGCAGCTACCCGGGACAGACCACAGATACGCAGTATTTT. The encoded protein is CASSYPGQTTDTQYF.

This clonotype was observed many times. The genes are TRBV6-1 and TRBJ1-3; 7 bases align to TRBD1. J was trimmed by 0 bases and V by 6 bases; bases with no gene match: 5. The CDR3 length is 15 residues. CDR1 is MNHNS, CDR2 SASEGT, per germline. CDR3 bases: TGTGCCAGCAGGTCCGGGACAGTCTCTGGAAACACCATATATTTT. Its translation: CASRSGTVSGNTIYF.

At least ten counts were recorded for this clonotype. V is TRBV6-1 and J is TRBJ2-5; D is ambiguous. Germline V lookup: CDR1 MNHNS, CDR2 SASEGT. The CDR3 totals 15 residues. Trimming shortened V by 6 bases and J by 1 base, and 15 bases separated the two germline ends. The CDR3 region has the DNA TGTGCCAGCAGGGGATTAATGTGGACCCAAGAGACCCAGTACTTC. As protein: CASRGLMWTQETQYF.

This clonotype came up a few times. Written as DNA, the CDR3 is TGTGCCAGCAGCCTGCATACGGGGGCTACCCGCACAGATACGCAGTATTTT. Translated, it gives CASSLHTGATRTDTQYF. The chain couples TRBV14 to TRBJ2-3; perhaps D is TRBD1 or TRBD2 (6 bases each). The CDR3 totals 17 residues. The germline V gene has CDR1 SGHDN and CDR2 FVKESK. Trimming shortened V by 4 bases and J by 1 base, and 18 bases separated the two germline ends.